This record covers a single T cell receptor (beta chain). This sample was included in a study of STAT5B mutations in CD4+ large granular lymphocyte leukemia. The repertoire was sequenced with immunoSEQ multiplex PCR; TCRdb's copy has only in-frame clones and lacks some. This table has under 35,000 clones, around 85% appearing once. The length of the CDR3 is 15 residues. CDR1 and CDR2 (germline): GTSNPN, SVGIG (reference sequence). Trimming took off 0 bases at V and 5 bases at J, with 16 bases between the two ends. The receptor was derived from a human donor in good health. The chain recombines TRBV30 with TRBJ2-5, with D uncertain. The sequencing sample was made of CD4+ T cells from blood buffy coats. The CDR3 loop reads CAWSVRVRLGETQYF. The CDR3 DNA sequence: TGTGCCTGGAGTGTACGGGTCAGACTCGGGGAGACCCAGTACTTC. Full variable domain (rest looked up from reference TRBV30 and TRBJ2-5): SQTIHQWPATLVQPVGSPLSLECTVEGTSNPNLYWYRQAAGRGLQLLFYSVGIGQISSEVPQNLSASRPQDRQFILSSKKLLLSDSGFYLCAWSVRVRLGETQYFGPGTRLLVL.